This is a list of T cell receptor beta chains from one sample in a study of cytomegalovirus exposure and HLA in healthy donors. The table came from immunoSEQ multiplex PCR; TCRdb's copy has only in-frame clones and leaves some out. The table includes under 200,000 clones, about an eighth detected once. Sequencing used PBMCs. All receptors derive from a man aged 50 to 59 in good health and CMV-seropositive. Each CDR3 is given with its conserved first and last residue. Fields, in order: J gene, D gene, V gene, CDR3 protein. A D gene is named only where the DNA matches it firmly.

J: TRBJ1-1
D: -
V: TRBV28
CDR3: CASSPERLNTEAFF

J: TRBJ1-5
D: -
V: TRBV5-6
CDR3: CASSTGLSNQPQHF

J: TRBJ1-2
D: -
V: TRBV10-3
CDR3: CAISGQGRVGYTF

J: TRBJ2-3
D: TRBD2
V: TRBV6-5
CDR3: CASSYATSGGLDTQYF

J: TRBJ1-1
D: -
V: TRBV6-1
CDR3: CASQWTGGTEAFF

J: TRBJ1-4
D: -
V: TRBV7-2
CDR3: CASSLVTGGFNEKLFF

J: TRBJ2-1
D: -
V: TRBV9
CDR3: CASGGSHRGDEQFF

J: TRBJ1-1
D: -
V: TRBV5-5
CDR3: CASSFSVMNTEAFF

J: TRBJ1-4
D: -
V: TRBV2
CDR3: CASRDTLLNEKLFF

J: TRBJ1-4
D: -
V: TRBV4-2
CDR3: CASSQSQGFNEKLFF

J: TRBJ1-4
D: -
V: TRBV9
CDR3: CASSVEAGREKLFF

J: TRBJ2-5
D: -
V: TRBV5-6
CDR3: CASSRRNQETQYF

J: TRBJ1-1
D: -
V: TRBV7-2
CDR3: CASSPVGWTEAFF

J: TRBJ1-6
D: -
V: TRBV28
CDR3: CASSFQSPLHF

J: TRBJ2-6
D: -
V: TRBV11-3
CDR3: CASSSAADSRVSGANVLTF

J: TRBJ2-3
D: TRBD1
V: TRBV7-2
CDR3: CASSFSGGSTQYF

J: TRBJ1-6
D: -
V: TRBV5-1
CDR3: CASTVDTSYNSPLHF

J: TRBJ2-3
D: TRBD2
V: TRBV18
CDR3: CASSRSTSGGTTDTQYF

J: TRBJ2-3
D: -
V: TRBV5-1
CDR3: CASSARTEDTQYF

J: TRBJ1-5
D: TRBD1
V: TRBV7-2
CDR3: CASSLAGGQGHQPQHF

J: TRBJ1-6
D: TRBD1
V: TRBV2
CDR3: CAGSPSEGARSPLHF

J: TRBJ2-3
D: TRBD1
V: TRBV30
CDR3: CAGGQGLTDTQYF

J: TRBJ2-5
D: -
V: TRBV11-3
CDR3: CASSITRETQYF

J: TRBJ2-1
D: -
V: TRBV7-9
CDR3: CASSMRGGLVEQFF